This entry is about one T cell receptor (beta chain). CDR1 and CDR2 from the germline V gene are SGHRS and YFSETQ. Losses at the gene ends were 1 base for V and 8 bases for J; bases not matched to a gene: 16. The CDR3 runs to 18 residues. This record comes from a study of blood T cell repertoires in COVID-19. Looking at the study overall: Both acute and convalescent COVID-19 samples were obtained from the United States, Italy and Spain.

Some clones are missing from TCRdb's copy, which holds only in-frame ones; the method was immunoSEQ multiplex PCR. This sample has 200,000 or so clones, with 89% found just once. The chain couples TRBV5-1 to TRBJ1-4; 8 bases map to TRBD1. Material for sequencing was PBMCs or T cells enriched from blood (not recorded which). The TCR originated in a woman aged 40 to 50 with acute COVID-19. In DNA form, the CDR3 reads TGCGCCAGCAGCTTGACCTTATATGAGACAGGGGAAGGAGAAAAACTGTTTTTT. It yields the protein CASSLTLYETGEGEKLFF. The variable domain in full, with the rest retrieved from reference TRBV5-1 and TRBJ1-4, is KAGVTQTPRYLIKTRGQQVTLSCSPISGHRSVSWYQQTPGQGLQFLFEYFSETQRNKGNFPGRFSGRQFSNSRSEMNVSTLELGDSALYLCASSLTLYETGEGEKLFFGSGTQLSVL.